A selection of T cell receptor beta chains follows, all from one sample in a study of T cells after yellow fever vaccination. TCRdb re-called the 5' RACE reads with MiXCR, one entry per CDR3 protein. The data show hundreds of thousands of distinct CDR3 sequences, roughly 12% seen once. The input for sequencing was PBMCs, taken on the day of the yellow fever booster vaccination. All receptors come from a man between 25 and 39 years old who received the YFV17D yellow fever vaccine. CDR3s include the opening cysteine and the closing phenylalanine or tryptophan. D genes are given only for firm matches. Only some rows state a clone size, as once, few, many or a class for expanded clones.

D	size	V	J	CDR3	DNA
-	-	TRBV4-3	TRBJ2-7	CASSQEVEGLAYEQYF	TGCGCCAGCAGCCAAGAAGTAGAAGGACTCGCCTACGAGCAGTACTTC
-	-	TRBV29-1	TRBJ2-5	CSVGTTGRETQYF	TGCAGCGTAGGGACGACAGGACGGGAGACCCAGTACTTC
TRBD1	few	TRBV19	TRBJ2-7	CASSILGQGSEQYF	TGTGCCAGTAGTATATTGGGACAGGGCTCGGAGCAGTACTTC
-	few	TRBV7-9	TRBJ2-3	CASSPRPGTQLDTQYF	TGTGCCAGCAGCCCTCGGCCCGGGACGCAATTGGATACGCAGTATTTT
TRBD2	once	TRBV28	TRBJ2-1	CASSRGGGPYNEQFF	TGTGCCAGCAGTCGCGGGGGGGGGCCGTACAATGAGCAGTTCTTC
-	few	TRBV6-5	TRBJ2-7	CASSYRQSPYEQYF	TGTGCCAGCAGTTACCGCCAGTCCCCCTACGAGCAGTACTTC
TRBD1	few	TRBV6-5	TRBJ1-1	CASSYRDRNTEAFF	TGTGCCAGCAGTTACAGGGACAGAAACACTGAAGCTTTCTTT
-	few	TRBV7-2	TRBJ2-4	CASSPRAGIQYF	TGTGCCAGCAGCCCAAGGGCGGGCATTCAGTACTTC
TRBD1	-	TRBV30	TRBJ2-5	CAWTLGGRQGQETQYF	TGTGCCTGGACCCTAGGGGGCCGACAGGGTCAAGAGACCCAGTACTTC
-	few	TRBV6-1	TRBJ1-6	CASSQTFSYNSPLHF	TGTGCCAGCAGCCAGACCTTTTCCTATAATTCACCCCTCCACTTT
TRBD2	-	TRBV30	TRBJ2-3	CAWSSMGRGGPDTQYF	TGTGCCTGGAGTTCGATGGGGCGGGGGGGGCCAGATACGCAGTATTTT
TRBD2	few	TRBV12-3/TRBV12-4	TRBJ2-2	CASSFKSGSSGELFF	TGTGCCAGCAGTTTTAAGAGCGGGAGCTCTGGGGAGCTGTTTTTT
TRBD1	few	TRBV5-1	TRBJ2-4	CASSPGTVNNIQYF	TGCGCCAGCAGCCCGGGGACAGTCAACAACATTCAGTACTTC
-	-	TRBV5-1	TRBJ2-2	CASSLSAPSNTGELFF	TGCGCCAGCAGCTTGAGTGCCCCCTCGAACACCGGGGAGCTGTTTTTT
TRBD2	-	TRBV18	TRBJ2-6	CASSLRLAGEAGANVLTF	TGTGCCAGCTCACTACGACTAGCGGGAGAGGCTGGGGCCAACGTCCTGACTTTC
-	few	TRBV20-1	TRBJ2-3	CSALPPSISTDTQYF	TGCAGTGCCCTTCCGCCAAGCATTAGCACAGATACGCAGTATTTT
-	few	TRBV6-2/TRBV6-3	TRBJ2-7	CAGGRQTFYEQYF	TGTGCCGGGGGGAGACAGACCTTCTACGAGCAGTACTTC
-	few	TRBV29-1	TRBJ1-4	CSVEDLKAHGEKLFF	TGCAGCGTTGAAGACCTCAAGGCCCATGGTGAAAAACTGTTTTTT
-	many	TRBV29-1	TRBJ2-1	CSVEGIVVYNEQFF	TGCAGCGTTGAAGGGATCGTGGTGTACAATGAGCAGTTCTTC
-	few	TRBV30	TRBJ2-4	CAWSVGSQNIQYF	TGTGCCTGGAGTGTAGGGAGCCAAAACATTCAGTACTTC
-	few	TRBV11-2	TRBJ1-4	CASSPGRKGEKLFF	TGTGCCAGCAGCCCCGGTAGAAAGGGTGAAAAACTGTTTTTT
-	-	TRBV5-4	TRBJ2-3	CASSSGFTGTDTQYF	TGTGCCAGCAGCTCGGGATTTACAGGCACAGATACGCAGTATTTT
TRBD1	few	TRBV10-3	TRBJ2-7	CAISDPVGQGYEQYF	TGTGCCATCAGTGACCCGGTGGGACAGGGCTACGAGCAGTACTTC
-	few	TRBV20-1	TRBJ1-2	CSAYNNYGYTF	TGCAGTGCTTACAATAACTATGGCTACACCTTC
TRBD1	many	TRBV20-1	TRBJ1-2	CSARPRTTGDYGYTF	TGCAGTGCTAGACCCAGAACTACAGGGGACTATGGCTACACCTTC
-	-	TRBV3-1	TRBJ2-5	CASSQDQGGGTQYF	TGTGCCAGCAGCCAAGATCAGGGTGGGGGGACCCAGTACTTC
-	-	TRBV20-1	TRBJ2-7	CSATRALNKGYEQYF	TGCAGTGCTACTCGGGCTCTCAATAAGGGGTACGAGCAGTACTTC
TRBD2	few	TRBV7-9	TRBJ2-5	CASRKVGEREGGETQYF	TGTGCCAGCAGAAAAGTGGGGGAGCGGGAGGGAGGAGAGACCCAGTACTTC